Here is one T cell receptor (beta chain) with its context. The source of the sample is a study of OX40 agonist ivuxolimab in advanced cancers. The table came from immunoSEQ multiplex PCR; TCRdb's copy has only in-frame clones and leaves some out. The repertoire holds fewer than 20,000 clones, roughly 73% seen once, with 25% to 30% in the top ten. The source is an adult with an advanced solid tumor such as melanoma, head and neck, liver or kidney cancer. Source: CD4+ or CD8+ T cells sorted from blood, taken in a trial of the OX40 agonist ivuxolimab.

DNA for the CDR3: TGTGCCAGTAGACCCTCGGGGTCCTACGAGCAGTACTTC. This translates into CASRPSGSYEQYF. The chain links TRBV19 to TRBJ2-7; the D gene is possibly TRBD2 (5 bases). The V end lost 6 bases, the J end lost 1 base, and 10 bases lay between the germline ends. The CDR3 spans 13 residues. The germline CDR1 and CDR2 sequences are LNHDA and SQIVND (reference sequence).